This passage covers 15 T cell receptor beta chains from one sample sequenced in a study of blood T cell repertoires in COVID-19. The data were produced by immunoSEQ multiplex PCR, yet TCRdb's version contains in-frame clones alone and is incomplete. The table lists about 210,000 clones, over 80% of them singletons. The sequencing sample was made of PBMCs or T cells enriched from blood (not recorded which). The receptors here all came from a man aged 18-30 years with acute COVID-19.

A single count supports this clone. The V call is TRBV23-1, the J call TRBJ2-7; D is possibly TRBD1 (5 bases). TRBV23-1 counts as an open reading frame of uncertain function. The V and J ends lost 8 bases and 8 bases respectively, with 16 bases between them. CDR3 size: 12 residues. CDR3 DNA: TGCGCCAGCCGATGGACACCCAGCAAGCAGTACTTC. The encoded protein is CASRWTPSKQYF.

The gene calls are TRBV27 and TRBJ2-7; possibly TRBD2 for D (6 bases). CDR3 length: 15 amino acids. The V and J ends lost 6 bases and 5 bases respectively, with 20 bases between them. Germline CDR1 and CDR2: MNHEY and SMNVEV (reference sequence). The CDR3 DNA sequence: TGTGCCAGCAGACAAAGACGGTGGGAGGCGGACGAGCAGTACTTC. Translation: CASRQRRWEADEQYF.

The rearrangement links TRBV28 to TRBJ1-2, with TRBD1 matching over 8 bases. The CDR3 is 16 residues long. Germline trimming cut 6 bases from V and 3 bases from J; bases unmatched to any gene: 12. The germline gives CDR1 MDHEN, CDR2 SYDVKM. Here the CDR3 DNA reads TGTGCCAGCAGCTTGGGATCAGGGGGCCTGGACTATGGCTACACCTTC. Protein: CASSLGSGGLDYGYTF.

The rearrangement uses TRBV2 and TRBJ1-3, with TRBD1 matching over 12 bases. The germline gives CDR1 SNHLY, CDR2 FYNNEI. There are 17 residues in the CDR3. Trimming removed 6 bases from V and 4 bases from J; junction bases left unmatched: 10. The CDR3 loop is CASRGGTGQGAGNTIYF. The DNA for the CDR3 is TGTGCCAGCAGAGGTGGTACGGGACAGGGGGCCGGAAACACCATATATTTT.

This sequence joins TRBV11-2 and TRBJ2-3; 12 nucleotides agree with TRBD2. The germline V gene has CDR1 SGHAT and CDR2 FQNNGV. Trimming took 4 bases from V and 3 from J; bases not matched to a gene: 2. The CDR3 covers 15 residues. Here the CDR3 DNA reads TGTGCCAGCAGCTCGCTAGCGGGAGGGACAGATACGCAGTATTTT. Residues: CASSSLAGGTDTQYF.

The CDR3 nucleotides are TGTGCCAGCAGTTTCGGGACAGCGGCAGATACGCAGTATTTT. Translation: CASSFGTAADTQYF. The V gene is TRBV28, the J gene TRBJ2-3; 7 nucleotides align to TRBD1. V lost 3 bases to trimming and J lost 4 bases; unmatched junction nucleotides: 4. The CDR3 has 14 residues. Germline V CDR1 and CDR2: MDHEN, SYDVKM.

This chain uses TRBV30 with TRBJ2-7; 10 nucleotides line up with TRBD2. Germline V gene data show CDR1 as GTSNPN and CDR2 as SVGIG (reference sequence). The CDR3 totals 15 residues. The V segment lost 2 bases and the J segment 1 base; nucleotides outside the gene matches: 5. Here the CDR3 reads CAWSNGAGGSYEQYF. In nucleotides, the CDR3 is TGTGCCTGGAGTAACGGAGCGGGAGGGTCCTACGAGCAGTACTTC.

J is TRBJ1-5 and V is TRBV19, with a possible D match to TRBD1 (5 bases). Germline V gene sequence: CDR1 LNHDA, CDR2 SQIVND (reference sequence). V shed 6 bases and J shed 7 bases, with 16 bases lying between them. The CDR3 is made up of 14 amino acids. The CDR3 nucleotides read TGTGCCAGTAGGGGAAAAGGGGTGATCCAGCCCCAGCATTTT. It yields the protein CASRGKGVIQPQHF.

V usage is TRBV25-1 and J usage is TRBJ1-2; D might be TRBD1 (6 bases). Germline CDR1 reads MGHDK; CDR2 reads SYGVNS. The CDR3 has 14 amino acids. V was clipped by 5 bases and J by 1 base, with 11 bases between them. The CDR3 nucleotides are TGTGCCAGCAGTCGGGAGGGACATAACTATGGCTACACCTTC. Translation gives CASSREGHNYGYTF.

This clone was seen more than once but under ten times. The chain has TRBV6-2 or TRBV6-3 and TRBJ2-3; TRBD2 aligns across 9 bases. This CDR3 comprises 14 residues. Trimming cost V 4 bases and J 4 bases; bases outside gene matches: 3. Germline V gives CDR1 MNHEY, CDR2 SVGEGT. CDR3 protein: CASSWTSESDTQYF. In DNA, the CDR3 is TGTGCCAGCAGTTGGACTAGCGAATCAGATACGCAGTATTTT.

The chain joins TRBV27 to TRBJ2-2; 8 nucleotides match TRBD2. The trim removed 2 bases at V and 1 base at J, leaving 0 bases unmatched. CDR1 and CDR2 (germline): MNHEY, SMNVEV (reference sequence). The CDR3 runs to 15 residues. As DNA, the CDR3 is TGTGCCAGCAGTTTAAGCGGGAGGAACACCGGGGAGCTGTTTTTT. This codes for CASSLSGRNTGELFF.

The rearrangement links TRBV11-3 to TRBJ2-1, with D perhaps TRBD1 (6 bases). From germline, CDR1 is SGHNT and CDR2 YENEEA. The CDR3 loop spans 13 amino acids. With 5 bases removed from V and 6 bases from J, the gap between germline ends came to 11 bases. CDR3 residues: CASSPQDSNEQFF. The CDR3 DNA reads TGTGCCAGCAGCCCACAGGACAGCAATGAGCAGTTCTTC.

The gene calls are TRBV2 and TRBJ1-4; TRBD1 is a possible D gene (6 bases). The V gene's germline CDR1 is SNHLY and CDR2 FYNNEI. The V end was cut by 3 bases, the J end by 8 bases, with 13 bases between. The CDR3 extends over 14 amino acids. The CDR3 DNA reads as TGTGCCAGCAGTGAGGGGGCGGTAGGGGAAAAACTGTTTTTT. This codes for CASSEGAVGEKLFF.

The rearrangement uses TRBV7-6 and TRBJ2-3; tentative D call: TRBD2 (7 bases). Deletions cut 4 bases from V and 2 bases from J, with 16 bases between. The germline V gene has CDR1 SGHVS and CDR2 FNYEAQ. The CDR3 loop spans 16 amino acids. The CDR3 coding sequence is TGTGCCAGCAGCTATGGGGAGGGACAACCCACAGATACGCAGTATTTT. As protein: CASSYGEGQPTDTQYF.

This clone was recorded once. The chain links TRBV7-2 to TRBJ1-6; D unresolved. Germline values: CDR1 SGHTA, CDR2 FQGNSA. The CDR3 has 15 amino acids. V was trimmed by 1 base and J by 0 bases, leaving 4 bases between them. This CDR3 reads CASSLGSSYNSPLHF. CDR3 DNA sequence: TGTGCCAGCAGCTTAGGGAGCTCCTATAATTCACCCCTCCACTTT. The variable domain in full, with the rest retrieved from reference TRBV7-2 and TRBJ1-6, is GAGVSQSPSNKVTEKGKDVELRCDPISGHTALYWYRQSLGQGLEFLIYFQGNSAPDKSGLPSDRFSAERTGGSVSTLTIQRTQQEDSAVYLCASSLGSSYNSPLHFGNGTRLTVT.